These 17 T cell receptor beta chains came from one sample sequenced in a study of T cells after yellow fever vaccination. TCRdb used MiXCR to reprocess the 5' RACE reads, holding one entry per CDR3 protein. The sample shows approximately 600,000 distinct CDR3 sequences, about 12% of them seen only once. The source material was PBMCs, sampled on the day of the yellow fever booster vaccination. These TCRs come from a man aged 25-45 years who received the YFV17D yellow fever vaccine.

V gene TRBV19 combines with J gene TRBJ1-6, with unresolved D. V lost 9 bases to trimming and J lost 5 bases, with 17 bases between them. From germline, CDR1 is LNHDA and CDR2 SQIVND (reference sequence). This CDR3 has 15 residues. The CDR3 loop is CASKPTELDNSPLHF. The CDR3 region has the DNA TGTGCCAGCAAACCAACAGAATTAGATAATTCACCCCTCCACTTT. The full variable domain, its missing parts supplied by reference TRBV19 and TRBJ1-6, is DGGITQSPKYLFRKEGQNVTLSCEQNLNHDAMYWYRQDPGQGLRLIYYSQIVNDFQKGDIAEGYSVSREKKESFPLTVTSAQKNPTAFYLCASKPTELDNSPLHFGNGTRLTVT.

This clonotype was detected a few times. The gene calls are TRBV20-1 and TRBJ1-6; D unclear. The CDR3 sequence is 16 residues long. V lost 6 bases to trimming and J lost 3 bases, with 18 bases between them. The germline V gene has CDR1 DFQATT and CDR2 SNEGSKA (reference sequence). In DNA form, the CDR3 reads TGCAGTGCCCCGGACTTCACCTACTTCTATAATTCACCCCTCCACTTT. Translated, it gives CSAPDFTYFYNSPLHF.

The table lists this clonotype with many counts. The chain couples TRBV5-1 to TRBJ1-5; no clear D gene. The CDR3 is made up of 13 amino acids. V dropped 0 bases and J dropped 7 bases, with 8 bases sitting between them. Germline CDR1 SGHRS, CDR2 YFSETQ. The CDR3 here is CASSLEGGQPQHF. In nucleotides, the CDR3 is TGCGCCAGCAGCTTGGAAGGCGGACAGCCCCAGCATTTT.

The chain couples TRBV11-2 to TRBJ2-7, with D tentatively TRBD1 (6 bases). V was shortened by 5 bases and J by 3 bases, with 11 bases between the two germline ends. This CDR3 spans 13 amino acids. The germline CDR1 and CDR2 sequences are SGHAT and FQNNGV. Written as DNA, the CDR3 is TGTGCCAGCAGCATGGGACAATTCTACGAGCAGTACTTC. As protein: CASSMGQFYEQYF.

The table lists this clonotype with many counts. V and J are TRBV27 and TRBJ2-5, with 8 bases that match TRBD1. The CDR3 is 14 amino acids. Germline lookup yields CDR1 MNHEY and CDR2 SMNVEV (reference sequence). The V and J ends lost 3 bases and 4 bases, in that order; junction bases with no gene match: 4. CDR3 nucleotide sequence: TGTGCCAGCAGTTTTAACAGGGGGTTAGAGACCCAGTACTTC. Translated, it gives CASSFNRGLETQYF.

The chain links TRBV20-1 to TRBJ2-1; possibly TRBD2 for D (6 bases). The length of the CDR3 is 16 residues. Per germline, CDR1 DFQATT and CDR2 SNEGSKA (reference sequence). V shed 2 bases and J shed 0 bases, with 14 bases lying between them. The DNA of the CDR3 is TGCAGTGCTAGATCACCACTAGCTTCCTCCTACAATGAGCAGTTCTTC. The encoded protein is CSARSPLASSYNEQFF.

Regarding this clonotype: This may be a read error: a much more frequent sequence differs by one nucleotide. The chain is built from TRBV7-8 and TRBJ2-5; D uncertain. The CDR3 extends over 14 amino acids. The germline V gene has CDR1 SGHVS and CDR2 FQNEAQ. V was pared by 11 bases and J by 2 bases, with 18 bases between. The CDR3 here is CAGTLQALQETQYF. The DNA of the CDR3 is TGTGCCGGCACTCTCCAGGCTCTACAAGAGACCCAGTACTTC. The whole variable domain, filled in from reference TRBV7-8 and TRBJ2-5, reads GAGVSQSPRYKVAKRGQDVALRCDPISGHVSLFWYQQALGQGPEFLTYFQNEAQLDKSGLPSDRFFAERPEGSVSTLKIQRTQQEDSAVYLCAGTLQALQETQYFGPGTRLLVL.

This clonotype occurred a few times. The chain joins TRBV20-1 to TRBJ2-3; 10 positions agree with TRBD1. Germline CDR1 is DFQATT and CDR2 is SNEGSKA (reference sequence). This CDR3 is built from 16 residues. V gave up 1 base and J gave up 2 bases; unmatched junction bases: 6. The CDR3 DNA reads as TGCAGTGCTAGAGCGCCGGGACAGGGGTCCACAGATACGCAGTATTTT. This gives the protein CSARAPGQGSTDTQYF.

This clonotype came up a few times. The CDR3 region is CASSLRLGGTTDTQYF. The CDR3 region has the DNA TGTGCCAGCAGCCTGCGGTTGGGGGGCACCACAGATACGCAGTATTTT. This chain joins TRBV14 and TRBJ2-3; D assignment may be TRBD1 or TRBD2 (6 bases each). V dropped 4 bases and J dropped 2 bases, with 16 bases sitting between them. Germline V gene lookup returns CDR1 SGHDN and CDR2 FVKESK. This CDR3 has 16 amino acids.

As to this clonotype: Germline and junction disagree at one end, which may indicate a read error. The chain has TRBV20-1 and TRBJ2-7; the D call may be TRBD1 or TRBD2 (6 bases each). CDR1 and CDR2 (germline): DFQATT, SNEGSKA (reference sequence). The CDR3 has 14 residues. The CDR3 region is CSARGGWGYYEQYF. In nucleotides, the CDR3 is TGCAGTGCCAGAGGGGGGTGGGGGTACTACGAGCAGTACTTC.

This clonotype was counted a few times. V gene TRBV6-1 combines with J gene TRBJ2-7; tentatively, D is TRBD1 (6 bases). V shed 5 bases and J shed 0 bases, with 14 bases lying between them. This CDR3 is 15 amino acids long. Per the germline V gene, CDR1 is MNHNS and CDR2 is SASEGT. CDR3 in amino acids: CASSPDLGASYEQYF. The CDR3 coding sequence is TGTGCCAGCAGTCCGGACCTGGGGGCCTCCTACGAGCAGTACTTC.

A few counts support this clonotype. The rearrangement uses TRBV27 and TRBJ1-1, with 7 bases that match TRBD1. With V trimmed by 7 bases and J by 4 bases, 6 bases remained unmatched. The CDR3 runs 13 residues. Germline V CDR1 and CDR2: MNHEY, SMNVEV (reference sequence). The chain's CDR3 is CASIRQGTTEAFF. The CDR3 nucleotides read TGTGCCAGCATAAGACAGGGTACCACTGAAGCTTTCTTT.

This clonotype turned up a few times. The V call is TRBV5-6, the J call TRBJ2-1, with a weak D call TRBD2 (6 bases). Germline V gene sequence: CDR1 SGHDT, CDR2 YYEEEE. The length of the CDR3 is 13 residues. The V end lost 1 base, the J end lost 10 bases, and 12 bases lay between the germline ends. CDR3 sequence: CASSLRLVGEQFF. Written as DNA, the CDR3 is TGTGCCAGCAGCTTGCGACTAGTAGGGGAGCAGTTCTTC.

The chain links TRBV5-4 to TRBJ2-1; TRBD2 matches 10 bases. V shed 2 bases and J 4 bases; nucleotides not matched to a gene: 6. The CDR3 is made up of 16 amino acids. CDR1 is SGHNT and CDR2 is YYREEE in the germline V gene (reference sequence). DNA for the CDR3: TGTGCCAGCAGCTTATCAGGGACTAGCGTATACAATGAGCAGTTCTTC. It yields the protein CASSLSGTSVYNEQFF.

This clonotype was counted between two and nine times. The chain couples TRBV11-2 to TRBJ2-2; 8 bases are shared with TRBD2. This CDR3 is built from 16 residues. Looked up from germline, CDR1 is SGHAT and CDR2 is FQNNGV. V lost 1 base to trimming and J lost 6 bases; unmatched junction nucleotides: 7. This CDR3 reads CASSLGAGVSAGELFF. CDR3 sequence (DNA): TGTGCCAGCAGCTTAGGAGCGGGAGTCAGTGCCGGGGAGCTGTTTTTT.

The V call is TRBV4-3, the J call TRBJ2-2, with no clear D. The CDR3 loop spans 15 amino acids. Deletions cut 1 base from V and 6 bases from J, with 12 bases between. CDR1 LGHNA and CDR2 YSLEER come from the germline V gene. CDR3 sequence reads: CASSQVNPDPGELFF. The CDR3 nucleotides read TGCGCCAGCAGCCAAGTGAACCCCGACCCCGGGGAGCTGTTTTTT.

The CDR3 DNA follows: TGCAGTGCTAGACCCGGGACAGTCGCCTACGAGCAGTACTTC. This sequence encodes CSARPGTVAYEQYF. The chain links TRBV20-1 to TRBJ2-7, with 7 bases that match TRBD1. With V trimmed by 2 bases and J by 2 bases, 6 bases remained unmatched. Germline V gene lookup returns CDR1 DFQATT and CDR2 SNEGSKA (reference sequence). CDR3 size: 14 residues.